One and the same sample provided the 2 T cell receptor beta chains below, sequenced in a study of PD-1 blockade in classical Hodgkin lymphoma. Relapse was seen in all patients after autologous stem cell transplantation, and brentuximab vedotin exposure was variable. Sequencing used immunoSEQ multiplex PCR; TCRdb keeps in-frame clones, though not all of them. The sample has more than 90,000 clones, roughly 91% seen once. Sequences were derived from peripheral blood mononuclear cells (PBMCs), sampled before the second cycle of nivolumab. Source of these receptors: a human donor with classical Hodgkin lymphoma.

The rearrangement uses TRBV7-2 and TRBJ1-6; D remains unclear. The CDR3 extends over 18 amino acids. The V end lost 1 base, the J end lost 2 bases, and 15 bases lay between the germline ends. CDR1 and CDR2 from the germline V gene are SGHTA and FQGNSA. CDR3 residues: CASSLEGWQNPYNSPLHF. The CDR3 region has the DNA TGTGCCAGCAGCTTAGAAGGTTGGCAGAACCCCTATAATTCACCCCTCCACTTT.

This clone was found once. The chain employs TRBV5-6 and TRBJ1-1; D is unclear. The CDR3 covers 16 residues. Germline CDR1 reads SGHDT; CDR2 reads YYEEEE. Trimming took off 4 bases at V and 5 bases at J, with 21 bases between the two ends. The CDR3 coding sequence is TGTGCCAGCAGCAACTATCGACGATCGGAAAGGACTGAAGCTTTCTTT. This codes for CASSNYRRSERTEAFF.